The T cell receptor beta chain under discussion was sequenced for a study of identical twins. A single record per CDR3 protein comes from TCRdb applying MiXCR to the 5' RACE reads. The data hold approximately 470,000 distinct CDR3 sequences, with 14% observed a single time. This CDR3 region has 14 residues. Germline CDR1 is SGHRS and CDR2 is YFSETQ. The V gene lost 0 bases and the J gene lost 5 bases, with 12 bases spanning the gap. The sample was also linked to a second study, of yellow fever vaccine responses in identical twins.

The sequenced material came from CD4+ T cells sorted from blood. This TCR derives from a woman between 18 and 29 years old in good health. The chain has TRBV5-1 and TRBJ2-7; D is possibly TRBD1 (6 bases). The CDR3 loop is CASSLGTAKDEQYF. The CDR3 coding sequence is TGCGCCAGCAGCTTGGGGACAGCGAAGGACGAGCAGTACTTC.